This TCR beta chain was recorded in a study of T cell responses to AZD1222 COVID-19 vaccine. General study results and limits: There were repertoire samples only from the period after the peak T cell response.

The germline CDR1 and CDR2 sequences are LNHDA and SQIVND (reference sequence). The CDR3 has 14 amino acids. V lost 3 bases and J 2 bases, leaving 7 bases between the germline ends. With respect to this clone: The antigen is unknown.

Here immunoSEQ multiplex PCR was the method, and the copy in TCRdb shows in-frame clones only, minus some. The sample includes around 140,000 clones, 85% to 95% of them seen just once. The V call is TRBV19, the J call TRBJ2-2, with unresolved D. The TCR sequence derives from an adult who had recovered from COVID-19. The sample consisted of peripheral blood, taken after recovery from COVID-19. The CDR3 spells CASSITSNTGELFF. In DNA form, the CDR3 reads TGTGCCAGTAGTATCACATCCAACACCGGGGAGCTGTTTTTT.